This paragraph reports one T cell receptor beta chain. This entry is derived from a study of control samples from healthy donors and cancer patients. Produced via immunoSEQ multiplex PCR; TCRdb's table is partial and in-frame only. There are about 160,000 clones in the sample; roughly 90% occur only once, and around 13% lies in the top ten. The CDR3 totals 14 residues. V lost 1 base and J lost 9, with 10 bases in between. Germline V CDR1 and CDR2: SEHNR, FQNEAQ (reference sequence). The receptor was derived from a man aged 25 to 40 in good health. Sequencing input: blood. V usage is TRBV7-9 and J usage is TRBJ1-6, with unresolved D. The CDR3 spells CASSLETRISPLHF. The CDR3 DNA is TGTGCCAGCAGCTTAGAAACCCGGATTTCACCCCTCCACTTT.